This T cell receptor beta chain came from a study of identifying expanded T cells in peripheral blood (dated by TCRdb to 2018 to 2020). Regarding the complete study: Four technical replicates, made by sequencing separate aliquots from the same pool of genomic DNA, were compared pairwise.

Broader findings and caveats from the paper: Approximately 1.2 differentially abundant clones were flagged by the binomial model between technical replicates, whereas about 15 and 18 were flagged over around two weeks and four weeks, respectively. The beta-binomial model significantly reduced the number of clones called differentially abundant and the false-positive rate across all healthy-donor time intervals. In all healthy donors, the variance in clone template counts between samples taken roughly 14 days apart rose significantly as total template count increased. It was expected by the authors that biological variance in healthy repertoires might increase further over much longer intervals, such as months to years.

From a lookup of the germline V gene (reference sequence), CDR1 and CDR2 are SEHNR and FQNEAQ. Relative to germline, V is 4 bases shorter and J is 2 bases shorter, with 21 bases between their ends. The cysteine opens and the phenylalanine closes a CDR3 of 17 amino acids. CDR3 DNA is the only sequence kept; it has 51 bases, read in frame from the first base. Notes on this clone: Its recognized antigen is unknown. Base qualities are not provided; no much larger clone lies one nucleotide away.

The immunoSEQ Assay, which uses bias-controlled multiplex PCR amplification of genomic DNA, was used to profile TCRbeta CDR3 regions. Turning to the authors' computational methods: To quantify the absolute abundance of each unique TCRbeta CDR3 region, the sequences were collapsed and filtered. Differential abundance was tested with two models: a binomial (Fisher-equivalent) model and a beta-binomial model that adds time-dependent variance fitted from healthy donors. Clones with fewer than 5 combined templates were removed, and a clone was called differentially abundant if the clone's Benjamini-Hochberg FDR was below 0.01. Beta-binomial variance was modeled as a function of total template count across the two samples using the form v = (b*log(k)+a)^2. TCRdb carries this immuneACCESS record with in-frame sequences only. Its versions omit some clonotypes, under half of them owing to an unresolved V gene in the studies checked, with the rest unexplained. From that table come the V and J calls and clone size; the DNA was used to work out D and trimming. This sample holds about 100,000 clones; 75% to 90% were observed only once. The ten top clones hold about 6% of the sample.

No immune events, such as infections, were documented for the healthy donors during the collection period. To calibrate time-dependent variance in a beta-binomial model of T-cell clone differential abundance, blood repertoires from healthy donors were used as a training cohort. There were roughly 10 healthy donors in the training cohort, of whom 3 were female and 7 were male. Donor ages ranged from about 29 to 65 years, with an average of around 45 years. Whole blood from each healthy donor was obtained from a commercial supplier and was collected at three time points 2 to 3 weeks apart. For immunosequencing, genomic DNA was extracted from unsorted whole blood.

Sequenced material: blood. The chain is made from TRBV7-9 and TRBJ2-7; the D gene is perhaps TRBD1, on 5 matching bases. This clonotype was sampled from a person between 18 and 75 years old in good health. The CDR3 in this case is CASSSPILGARTYEQYF. The nucleotide sequence reads as follows: TGTGCCAGCAGCTCCCCAATTTTAGGGGCCAGGACCTACGAGCAGTACTTC.